This record concerns one T cell receptor (beta chain) sequence. In the original processing: Reference gene primer amplification yielded estimated nucleated cell counts. Profiling relied on immunoSEQ multiplex PCR, and the TCRdb table lists in-frame clones only, not all of them. From that table come the V and J calls and clone size; the DNA was used to work out D and trimming. The table has fewer than 500,000 clones, 85% to 90% seen once. The data originate from a study of blood T cell repertoires in COVID-19. The TCR originated in a man aged 25-45 years who had recovered from COVID-19. Material: PBMCs or T cells enriched from blood (not recorded which).

CDR3 nucleotides: TGCGCCAGCAGCTTGGGGGCTATAGCGGAAGTACCCCAGTATTTT. Encoded protein: CASSLGAIAEVPQYF. The chain uses TRBV5-1 and TRBJ2-3; TRBD2 is a possible D gene (6 bases). The CDR3 covers 15 residues. Germline CDR1 SGHRS, CDR2 YFSETQ. V was cut by 0 bases and J by 12 bases, with 20 bases left in between.